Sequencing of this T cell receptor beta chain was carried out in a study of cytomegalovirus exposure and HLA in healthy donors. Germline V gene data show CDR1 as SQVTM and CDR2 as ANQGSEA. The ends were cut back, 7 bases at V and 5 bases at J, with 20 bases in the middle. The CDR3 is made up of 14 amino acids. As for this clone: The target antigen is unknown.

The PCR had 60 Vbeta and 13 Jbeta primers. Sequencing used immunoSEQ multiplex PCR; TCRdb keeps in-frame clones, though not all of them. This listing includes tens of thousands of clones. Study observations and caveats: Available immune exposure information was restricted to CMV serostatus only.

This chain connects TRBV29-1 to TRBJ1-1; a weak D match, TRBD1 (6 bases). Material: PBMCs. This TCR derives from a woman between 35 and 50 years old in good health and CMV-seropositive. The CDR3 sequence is CSASKGGGLTEAFF. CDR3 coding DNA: TGCAGCGCTTCGAAAGGGGGTGGGCTGACTGAAGCTTTCTTT.